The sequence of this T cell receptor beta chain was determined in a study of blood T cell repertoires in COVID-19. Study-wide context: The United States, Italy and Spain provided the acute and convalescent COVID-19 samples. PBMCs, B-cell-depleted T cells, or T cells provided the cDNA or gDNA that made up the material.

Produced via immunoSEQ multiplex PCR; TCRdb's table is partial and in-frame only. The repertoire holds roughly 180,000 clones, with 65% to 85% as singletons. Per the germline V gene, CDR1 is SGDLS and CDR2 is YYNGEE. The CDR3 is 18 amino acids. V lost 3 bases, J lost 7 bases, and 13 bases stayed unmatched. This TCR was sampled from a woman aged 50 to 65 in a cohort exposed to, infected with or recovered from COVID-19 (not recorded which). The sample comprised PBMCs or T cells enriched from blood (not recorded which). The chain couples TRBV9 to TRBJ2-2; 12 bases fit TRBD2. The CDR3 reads CASSANLAGGPRIGELFF. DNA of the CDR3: TGTGCCAGCAGCGCAAATCTAGCGGGAGGGCCTCGAATCGGGGAGCTGTTTTTT.